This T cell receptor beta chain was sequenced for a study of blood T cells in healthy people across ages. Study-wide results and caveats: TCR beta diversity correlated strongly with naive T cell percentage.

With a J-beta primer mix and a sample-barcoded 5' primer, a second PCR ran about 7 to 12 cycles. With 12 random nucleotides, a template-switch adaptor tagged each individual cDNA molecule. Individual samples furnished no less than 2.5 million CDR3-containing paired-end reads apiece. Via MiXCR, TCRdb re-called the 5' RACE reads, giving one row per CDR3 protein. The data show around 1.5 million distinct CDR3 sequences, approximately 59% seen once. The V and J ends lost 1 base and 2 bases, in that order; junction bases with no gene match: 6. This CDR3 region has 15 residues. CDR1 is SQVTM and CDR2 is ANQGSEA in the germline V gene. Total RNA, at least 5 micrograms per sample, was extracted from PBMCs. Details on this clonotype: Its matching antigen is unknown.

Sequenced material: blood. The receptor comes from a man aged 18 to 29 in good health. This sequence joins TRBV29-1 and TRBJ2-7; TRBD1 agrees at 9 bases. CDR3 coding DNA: TGCAGCGTTGAAGCAGCCGGACAGGGGACCTACGAGCAGTACTTC. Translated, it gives CSVEAAGQGTYEQYF.